This TCR beta chain was retrieved from a study of vaccination effects on CD4 cells after COVID-19. In its sample, this clone was seen once. Its antigen is still unknown. Antigen-specific CD4+ T cells were expanded with viral peptide pools in the ViraFEST assay before sequencing. Subsequent to 10 days of culture, CD4+ T cells were isolated. Everyone in the study got two shots of either the BNT162b2 or mRNA-1273 vaccine. Among the vaccine recipients, none had a prior SARS-CoV-2 infection, and nucleocapsid antibodies were negative. This CDR3 has 14 amino acids. Germline V lookup: CDR1 SQVTM, CDR2 ANQGSEA. The V and J ends lost 7 bases and 4 bases, in that order; junction bases with no gene match: 10. Clones were read by immunoSEQ multiplex PCR, and TCRdb kept only the in-frame ones, dropping some. This table has 20,000 to 30,000 clones, 69% appearing once.

This sequence joins TRBV29-1 and TRBJ2-5; 9 nucleotides agree with TRBD1. The sequencing here drew on CD4+ T cells from PBMCs cultured with SARS-CoV-2 spike peptides, taken after COVID-19 vaccination. The source is a human donor who received a COVID-19 vaccine. The CDR3 nucleotides are TGCAGCGGCCAAATACCGGGACAGGGAGAGACCCAGTACTTC. Translation gives CSGQIPGQGETQYF.